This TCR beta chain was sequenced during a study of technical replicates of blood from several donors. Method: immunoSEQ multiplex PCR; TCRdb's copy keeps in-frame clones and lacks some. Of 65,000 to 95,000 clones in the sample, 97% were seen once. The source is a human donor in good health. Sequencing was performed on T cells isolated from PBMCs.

This chain's CDR3 is CASSGGQTASTDTQYF. The CDR3 bases are TGTGCCAGCAGTGGTGGCCAGACAGCTAGCACAGATACGCAGTATTTT. V is TRBV6-1 and J is TRBJ2-3; possibly TRBD1 for D (5 bases). V was shortened by 4 bases and J by 0 bases, with 14 bases between the two germline ends. Per the germline V gene, CDR1 is MNHNS and CDR2 is SASEGT. This CDR3 has 16 amino acids.